A single sample gave rise to the 10 T cell receptor beta chains below, sequenced in a study of blood T cell repertoires in COVID-19. Some clones are missing from TCRdb's copy, which holds only in-frame ones; the method was immunoSEQ multiplex PCR. The repertoire has over 150,000 clones, about 80% of them found once; the top ten carry roughly 19%. Sequenced input: PBMCs or T cells enriched from blood (not recorded which). Every receptor here comes from a woman in her sixties or seventies in a cohort exposed to, infected with or recovered from COVID-19 (not recorded which).

This clone was seen a handful of times. The chain recombines TRBV18 with TRBJ1-5, with 10 bases identical to TRBD1. Germline CDR1 is KGHSH and CDR2 is LQKENI. The CDR3 totals 13 residues. Losses at the gene ends were 5 bases for V and 7 bases for J; bases not matched to a gene: 2. The CDR3 is CASSGTGVQPQHF. As DNA, the CDR3 is TGTGCCAGCTCAGGGACAGGGGTCCAGCCCCAGCATTTT.

The chain links TRBV9 to TRBJ2-5; possibly TRBD2 for D (5 bases). Germline CDR1 is SGDLS and CDR2 is YYNGEE. Trimming stripped 0 bases from V and 4 bases from J, with 13 bases between. CDR3 length: 15 residues. The CDR3 coding sequence is TGTGCCAGCAGCGTAGGGAACTTAGGAGGAGAGACCCAGTACTTC. This encodes CASSVGNLGGETQYF.

The gene calls are TRBV5-1 and TRBJ1-1, with D unresolved. Between the trimmed V and J ends, which lost 5 bases and 3 bases, there was a span of 14 bases. CDR3 length: 14 residues. Per the germline V gene, CDR1 is SGHRS and CDR2 is YFSETQ. CDR3 nucleotide sequence: TGCGCCAGCAGTCCCCAAAGATACTACACTGAAGCTTTCTTT. It yields the protein CASSPQRYYTEAFF.

J is TRBJ1-1 and V is TRBV19; 8 nucleotides match TRBD1. Germline CDR1 reads LNHDA; CDR2 reads SQIVND (reference sequence). CDR3 size: 14 residues. V shed 6 bases, J shed 6 bases, and the junction held 9 bases outside the gene matches. CDR3 sequence (DNA): TGTGCCAGTAGATTGCAGGGGGCTCCGGCTGAAGCTTTCTTT. It yields the protein CASRLQGAPAEAFF.

This clone has a handful of counts. The V gene is TRBV9, the J gene TRBJ2-2; 8 positions match TRBD1. The V gene end was trimmed by 0 bases and the J gene end by 1 base; junction bases not matched to a gene: 2. CDR1 is SGDLS and CDR2 is YYNGEE in the germline V gene. The CDR3 contains 16 residues. The CDR3 protein is CASSVVGTGNTGELFF. The CDR3 nucleotides are TGTGCCAGCAGCGTAGTGGGGACAGGGAACACCGGGGAGCTGTTTTTT.

CDR3 in amino acids: CASRLLAGGGTQYF. DNA for the CDR3: TGTGCCAGTCGTCTCCTAGCGGGAGGGGGTACGCAGTATTTT. The J gene is TRBJ2-3, the V gene TRBV27; 12 nucleotides match TRBD2. CDR3 size: 14 residues. CDR1 MNHEY and CDR2 SMNVEV come from the germline V gene (reference sequence). J lost 8 bases, V lost 9 bases, and 9 bases had no gene match.

This chain joins TRBV28 and TRBJ2-3, with D tentatively TRBD2 (7 bases). V lost 2 bases and J 1 base, leaving 16 bases between the germline ends. Germline lookup yields CDR1 MDHEN and CDR2 SYDVKM. This CDR3 contains 17 residues. The CDR3 region has the DNA TGTGCCAGCAGTTTAGGTCAGGGGCTAGCGGGCACAGATACGCAGTATTTT. Protein sequence: CASSLGQGLAGTDTQYF.

Comments on this clone: A junction end diverges from the germline sequence, so it may reflect a read error. The chain couples TRBV7-3 to TRBJ2-1; tentatively, D is TRBD2 (5 bases). The CDR3 has 13 amino acids. Germline CDR1 and CDR2: SGHTA and FQGTGA. The chain's CDR3 is CASSLDSNNEQFF. DNA for the CDR3: TGTGCCAGCAGCTTGGACTCCAACAATGAGCAGTTCTTC. Complete variable domain (other parts from reference TRBV7-3 and TRBJ2-1): GAGVSQTPSNKVTEKGKYVELRCDPISGHTALYWYRQSLGQGPEFLIYFQGTGAADDSGLPNDRFFAVRPEGSVSTLKIQRTERGDSAVYLCASSLDSNNEQFFGPGTRLTVL.

The gene calls are TRBV3-1 (or the pseudogene TRBV3-2) and TRBJ2-1; 8 bases fit TRBD2. CDR3 length: 15 residues. V shed 1 base and J 5 bases; nucleotides not matched to a gene: 4. Germline V gives CDR1 LGHDT, CDR2 YNNKEL (reference sequence). Here the CDR3 DNA reads TGTGCCAGCAGCCAAGCCCTAGCGGGTGACAATGAGCAGTTCTTC. Residues: CASSQALAGDNEQFF.

V and J are TRBV11-2 and TRBJ2-1; the match to TRBD2 covers 11 bases. Unmatched junction bases numbered 3, after V lost 1 base and J lost 7 bases. Germline loops: CDR1 SGHAT, CDR2 FQNNGV. The CDR3 is 15 amino acids. In nucleotides, the CDR3 is TGTGCCAGCAGCTTAGTGGCTAGCGGGAGGAATGAGCAGTTCTTC. This codes for CASSLVASGRNEQFF.